Detailed here is one T cell receptor beta chain. What it binds is not known. With a duration under 3 months, ophthalmopathy in the donors showed moderate-to-severe activity, CAS ≥3 and NOSPECS ≥4. TCR beta CDR3 amplification used RNA transcripts. RT-PCR was first run with HTBI primers, then multiplex PCR in a second round. TCRdb re-derived calls from the multiplex PCR reads in MiXCR, one entry per CDR3 protein. The sample holds about 740,000 distinct CDR3 sequences, 40% seen once. The sample is drawn from a study of Graves' ophthalmopathy and Graves' hyperthyroidism. Study outcomes and limitations: Blood samples also showed most expanded thyroid clonotypes exceeding 0.001 frequency. The model flagged ophthalmopathy progression at about 71% sensitivity and 72.22% specificity. Ophthalmopathy was separated from stable hyperthyroidism by a 13-signature model with roughly 90% sensitivity and over 70% specificity.

The CDR3 has 17 amino acids. Germline V gives CDR1 MGHDK, CDR2 SYGVNS. Between the trimmed V and J ends, which lost 6 bases and 2 bases, there was a span of 17 bases. The gene calls are TRBV25-1 and TRBJ1-6, with TRBD1 as a possible D gene (6 bases). This receptor was identified in an adult man with Graves' ophthalmopathy. The source material was peripheral blood. CDR3 region: CASRETSGVAYNSPLHF. The CDR3, as DNA: TGTGCCAGCAGGGAAACGTCAGGGGTTGCCTATAATTCACCCCTCCACTTT.